Each of the 19 T cell receptor beta chains below was sequenced from the same sample in a study of blood T cells in healthy people across ages. Together with a sample-barcoded 5' primer, a J-beta primer mix was included in a second PCR lasting about 6 to 11 cycles. TCRdb processed the 5' RACE reads anew with MiXCR; each CDR3 protein has one entry. The sample includes about 500,000 distinct CDR3 sequences, 24% seen only once; the top ten take around 10%. These same data were also listed under a study on T cells of mothers and their children.

The sample was blood. The receptor source for this set is a boy aged 5 to 17 in good health.

The CDR3 here is CASSWSNYGYTF. The CDR3 coding sequence is TGTGCCAGCAGTTGGAGTAACTATGGCTACACCTTC. The chain couples TRBV7-2 to TRBJ1-2; no clear D gene. CDR1 and CDR2 (germline): SGHTA, FQGNSA. Between the trimmed V and J ends, which lost 6 bases and 1 base, there was a span of 6 bases. This CDR3 has 12 residues.

A few counts support this clonotype. The chain has TRBV25-1 and TRBJ1-1, with D perhaps TRBD1 (5 bases). V lost 6 bases, J lost 8 bases, and 16 bases lay in between. The V gene's germline CDR1 is MGHDK and CDR2 SYGVNS. The CDR3 sequence is 13 residues long. The CDR3 sequence: CASSGGSLIEAFF. The CDR3 DNA is TGTGCCAGCAGCGGGGGGAGTTTAATCGAAGCTTTCTTT.

This clonotype was picked up many times. The chain combines TRBV5-1 with TRBJ2-3; D is perhaps TRBD1 (5 bases). V was shortened by 4 bases and J by 0 bases, with 9 bases between the two germline ends. The CDR3 has 14 amino acids. Germline CDR1 is SGHRS and CDR2 is YFSETQ. The CDR3: CASSLGESTDTQYF. DNA of the CDR3: TGCGCCAGCAGCCTAGGGGAAAGCACAGATACGCAGTATTTT.

This clonotype has only a few counts. V and J are TRBV18 and TRBJ1-5; TRBD1 might be the D (6 bases). This CDR3 has 14 amino acids. V lost 6 bases and J 4 bases, leaving 13 bases between the germline ends. Germline values: CDR1 KGHSH, CDR2 LQKENI. The CDR3 reads CASSSGVSNQPQHF. The CDR3 nucleotides are TGTGCCAGCTCCTCAGGGGTTTCTAATCAGCCCCAGCATTTT. Full variable domain (rest looked up from reference TRBV18 and TRBJ1-5): NAGVMQNPRHLVRRRGQEARLRCSPMKGHSHVYWYRQLPEEGLKFMVYLQKENIIDESGMPKERFSAEFPKEGPSILRIQQVVRGDSAAYFCASSSGVSNQPQHFGDGTRLSIL.

V and J are TRBV9 and TRBJ1-4, with D maybe TRBD1 (5 bases). Germline V lookup: CDR1 SGDLS, CDR2 YYNGEE. V lost 0 bases to trimming and J lost 4 bases, with 13 bases between them. This CDR3 has 16 residues. CDR3 amino acids: CASSVAPGWNNEKLFF. The CDR3 nucleotides are TGTGCCAGCAGCGTAGCACCAGGGTGGAATAATGAAAAACTGTTTTTT.

This clonotype was detected a few times. The J gene is TRBJ2-5, the V gene TRBV2; a weak D match, TRBD2 (6 bases). The assigned J gene may be wrong: the sequence end matches TRBJ2-1 better. This CDR3 is built from 16 residues. The germline CDR1 and CDR2 sequences are SNHLY and FYNNEI. The CDR3 loop is CASSTSGRGSGNEQFF. CDR3 nucleotide sequence: TGTGCCAGCAGTACCTCGGGGCGGGGATCGGGGAATGAGCAGTTCTTC.

V gene TRBV20-1 combines with J gene TRBJ2-6; D tentatively reads TRBD1 or TRBD2 (5 bases each). The CDR3 runs 17 residues. CDR1 is DFQATT and CDR2 is SNEGSKA in the germline V gene (reference sequence). V was pared by 2 bases and J by 0 bases, with 14 bases between. CDR3 nucleotide sequence: TGCAGTGCTAGACCCGGGGACGGGTACTCTGGGGCCAACGTCCTGACTTTC. It yields the protein CSARPGDGYSGANVLTF.

The rearrangement links TRBV7-2 to TRBJ2-2, with 8 nucleotides matching TRBD2. The germline V gene encodes CDR1 SGHTA and CDR2 FQGNSA. CDR3 size: 16 residues. V shed 7 bases and J 2 bases; nucleotides not matched to a gene: 9. The CDR3 DNA reads as TGTGCCAGCAACCGAATGGGACTAGTTAACACCGGGGAGCTGTTTTTT. Protein: CASNRMGLVNTGELFF.

The J gene is TRBJ1-4, the V gene TRBV7-3; maybe TRBD1 (5 bases). Per the germline V gene, CDR1 is SGHTA and CDR2 is FQGTGA. V lost 5 bases to trimming and J lost 3 bases, with 13 bases between them. The CDR3 consists of 15 residues. The CDR3: CASSPSGLPNEKLFF. CDR3 nucleotide sequence: TGTGCCAGCAGCCCCTCAGGGTTACCTAATGAAAAACTGTTTTTT. The whole variable domain, remainder taken from reference TRBV7-3 and TRBJ1-4, is GAGVSQTPSNKVTEKGKYVELRCDPISGHTALYWYRQSLGQGPEFLIYFQGTGAADDSGLPNDRFFAVRPEGSVSTLKIQRTERGDSAVYLCASSPSGLPNEKLFFGSGTQLSVL.

This clonotype was observed a few times. The V gene is TRBV7-9, the J gene TRBJ2-5; D not resolved. The CDR3 loop spans 15 amino acids. Trimming took off 5 bases at V and 5 bases at J, with 18 bases between the two ends. Germline V lookup: CDR1 SEHNR, CDR2 FQNEAQ (reference sequence). CDR3 DNA: TGTGCCAGCAGCGGTAGGGTGGAGTTTCTCGAGACCCAGTACTTC. It yields the protein CASSGRVEFLETQYF.

The chain combines TRBV3-1 with TRBJ2-7; D call uncertain. With the DNA end fitting TRBJ2-1 better, the J assignment may be wrong. The CDR3 totals 13 residues. Looked up from germline, CDR1 is LGHDT and CDR2 is YNNKEL (reference sequence). CDR3 bases: TGTGCCAGCAGCCAAGGACTTTCTAATGAGCAGTTCTTC. It is translated as CASSQGLSNEQFF.

This clonotype was picked up a small number of times. V gene TRBV3-1 combines with J gene TRBJ2-6, with D tentatively TRBD2 (5 bases). Germline loops: CDR1 LGHDT, CDR2 YNNKEL (reference sequence). Trimming removed 2 bases from V and 8 bases from J, with 10 bases in between. The CDR3 is 14 residues long. The CDR3 sequence is CASSQTGEPNVLTF. The CDR3 DNA follows: TGTGCCAGCAGCCAAACCGGGGAGCCCAACGTCCTGACTTTC. Filled out from reference TRBV3-1 and TRBJ2-6, the complete variable domain reads DTAVSQTPKYLVTQMGNDKSIKCEQNLGHDTMYWYKQDSKKFLKIMFSYNNKELIINETVPNRFSPKSPDKAHLNLHINSLELGDSAVYFCASSQTGEPNVLTFGAGSRLTVL.

The genes are TRBV7-9 and TRBJ2-5; D gene unclear. Germline V gene data show CDR1 as SEHNR and CDR2 as FQNEAQ (reference sequence). Trimming shortened V by 5 bases and J by 0 bases, and 10 bases separated the two germline ends. The CDR3 is 14 amino acids. The CDR3 protein is CASSQWSDQETQYF. CDR3 DNA sequence: TGTGCCAGCAGCCAATGGTCCGACCAAGAGACCCAGTACTTC.

In DNA, the CDR3 is TGCAGCGTTACGCATGGACAGGCGTACTATGGCTACACCTTC. Protein product: CSVTHGQAYYGYTF. The chain combines TRBV29-1 with TRBJ1-2; TRBD1 aligns across 7 bases. The CDR3 totals 14 residues. Per the germline V gene, CDR1 is SQVTM and CDR2 is ANQGSEA. The V and J ends lost 5 bases and 3 bases, in that order; junction bases with no gene match: 9.

In its sample, this clonotype was seen a few times. The V gene is TRBV7-2, the J gene TRBJ1-2; tentatively, D is TRBD1 (5 bases). The CDR3 covers 14 residues. CDR1 is SGHTA and CDR2 is FQGNSA in the germline V gene. Trimming pared 5 bases from V and 3 bases from J, leaving 13 bases between. The CDR3 region has the DNA TGTGCCAGCAGCCCCCAGGGTAGGGACTATGGCTACACCTTC. Translating it yields CASSPQGRDYGYTF.

The CDR3, as DNA: TGTGCCAGCAGCTTAGGTCCCGGGACAGGGGGCCGGGAGACCCAGTACTTC. It encodes CASSLGPGTGGRETQYF. The chain couples TRBV11-2 to TRBJ2-5; the match to TRBD1 covers 12 bases. V shed 1 base, J shed 5 bases, and the junction held 8 bases outside the gene matches. The germline V gene encodes CDR1 SGHAT and CDR2 FQNNGV. The CDR3 has 17 amino acids.

This clonotype showed up just a few times. The rearrangement uses TRBV19 and TRBJ2-7, with 8 positions matching TRBD1. With 7 bases clipped from V and 5 bases from J, the junction kept 13 bases outside the gene matches. The CDR3 length is 15 residues. CDR1 is LNHDA, CDR2 SQIVND, per germline (reference sequence). CDR3 in amino acids: CASTPFGQGIHEQYF. CDR3 DNA: TGTGCCAGTACGCCCTTTGGACAGGGCATCCACGAGCAGTACTTC. Together with reference TRBV19 and TRBJ2-7, the CDR3 gives the full variable domain: DGGITQSPKYLFRKEGQNVTLSCEQNLNHDAMYWYRQDPGQGLRLIYYSQIVNDFQKGDIAEGYSVSREKKESFPLTVTSAQKNPTAFYLCASTPFGQGIHEQYFGPGTRLTVT.

This clonotype was counted many times. The V gene is TRBV6-2 or TRBV6-3, the J gene TRBJ1-5; D unresolved. V lost 2 bases to trimming and J lost 4 bases, with 6 bases between them. The CDR3 covers 13 residues. Germline CDR1 is MNHEY and CDR2 is SVGEGT. The CDR3 region is CASSYTENQPQHF. CDR3 coding DNA: TGTGCCAGCAGTTACACAGAAAATCAGCCCCAGCATTTT.

The J gene is TRBJ1-5, the V gene TRBV6-2 or TRBV6-3; D gene unclear. CDR1 and CDR2 (germline): MNHEY, SVGEGT. The CDR3 contains 14 residues. V lost 8 bases and J lost 3, with 14 bases in between. Written as DNA, the CDR3 is TGTGCCAGCGTCCCAGGTTCCTCCAATCAGCCCCAGCATTTT. As protein: CASVPGSSNQPQHF.